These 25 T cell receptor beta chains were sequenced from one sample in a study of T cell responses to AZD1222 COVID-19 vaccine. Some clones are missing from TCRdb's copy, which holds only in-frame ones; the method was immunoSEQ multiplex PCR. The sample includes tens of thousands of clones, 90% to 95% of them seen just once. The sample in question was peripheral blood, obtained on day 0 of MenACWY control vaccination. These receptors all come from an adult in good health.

The CDR3 bases are TGTGCCAGCAGCTTGGAGGTCAGGGGGTTGGACACTGAAGCTTTCTTT. Protein: CASSLEVRGLDTEAFF. This chain connects TRBV5-5 to TRBJ1-1; 7 bases line up with TRBD1. The CDR3 is 16 amino acids. In germline, CDR1 is SGHKS, CDR2 YYEKEE (reference sequence). V was pared by 0 bases and J by 3 bases, with 8 bases of the junction left unmatched.

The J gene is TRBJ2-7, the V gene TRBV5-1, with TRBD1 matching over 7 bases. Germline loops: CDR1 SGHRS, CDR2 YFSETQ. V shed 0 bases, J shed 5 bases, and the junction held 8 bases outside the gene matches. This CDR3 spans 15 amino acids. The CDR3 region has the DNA TGCGCCAGCAGCTTGGCCTTAGGGGGCAGGGACGAGCAGTACTTC. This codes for CASSLALGGRDEQYF.

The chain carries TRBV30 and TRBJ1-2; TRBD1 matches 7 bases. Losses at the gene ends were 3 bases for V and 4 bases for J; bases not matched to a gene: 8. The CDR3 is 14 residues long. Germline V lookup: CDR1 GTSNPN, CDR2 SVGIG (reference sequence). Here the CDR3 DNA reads TGTGCCTGGAGGGGAGAGGGGGCGATCTATGGCTACACCTTC. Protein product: CAWRGEGAIYGYTF.

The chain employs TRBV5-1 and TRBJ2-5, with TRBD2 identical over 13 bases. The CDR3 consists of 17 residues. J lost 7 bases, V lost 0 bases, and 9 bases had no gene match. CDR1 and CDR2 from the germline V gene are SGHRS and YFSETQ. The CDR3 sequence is CASSLAGTSGTHGTQYF. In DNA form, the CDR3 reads TGCGCCAGCAGCTTGGCCGGGACTAGCGGGACCCATGGGACCCAGTACTTC.

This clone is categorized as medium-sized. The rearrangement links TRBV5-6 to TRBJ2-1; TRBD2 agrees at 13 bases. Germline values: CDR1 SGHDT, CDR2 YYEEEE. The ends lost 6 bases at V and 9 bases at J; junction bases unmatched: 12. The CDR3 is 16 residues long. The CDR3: CASTHLRLAGGVEQFF. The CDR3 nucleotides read TGTGCCAGCACCCATCTGAGACTAGCGGGAGGAGTTGAGCAGTTCTTC.

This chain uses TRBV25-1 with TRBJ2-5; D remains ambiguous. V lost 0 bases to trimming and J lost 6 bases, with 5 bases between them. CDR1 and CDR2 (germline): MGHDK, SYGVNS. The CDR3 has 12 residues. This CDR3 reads CASSEYGQTQYF. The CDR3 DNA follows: TGTGCCAGCAGTGAATATGGGCAGACCCAGTACTTC.

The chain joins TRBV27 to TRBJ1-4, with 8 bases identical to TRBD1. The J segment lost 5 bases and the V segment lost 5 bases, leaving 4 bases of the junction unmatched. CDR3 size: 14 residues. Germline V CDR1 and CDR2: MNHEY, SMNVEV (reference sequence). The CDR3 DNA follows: TGTGCCAGCAGTCTCTGGACAGGGAATGAAAAACTGTTTTTT. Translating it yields CASSLWTGNEKLFF.

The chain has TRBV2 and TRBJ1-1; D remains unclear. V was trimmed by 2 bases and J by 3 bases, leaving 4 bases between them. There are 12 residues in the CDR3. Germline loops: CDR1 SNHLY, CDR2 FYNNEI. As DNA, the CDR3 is TGTGCCAGCAGTGAAATGTACACTGAAGCTTTCTTT. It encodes CASSEMYTEAFF.

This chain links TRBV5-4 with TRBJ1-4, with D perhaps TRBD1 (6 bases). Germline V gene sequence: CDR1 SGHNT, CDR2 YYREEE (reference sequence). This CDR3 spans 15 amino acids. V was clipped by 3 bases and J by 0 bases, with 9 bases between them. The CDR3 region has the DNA TGTGCCAGCAGCTCAGGGGTTACAACTAATGAAAAACTGTTTTTT. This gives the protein CASSSGVTTNEKLFF.

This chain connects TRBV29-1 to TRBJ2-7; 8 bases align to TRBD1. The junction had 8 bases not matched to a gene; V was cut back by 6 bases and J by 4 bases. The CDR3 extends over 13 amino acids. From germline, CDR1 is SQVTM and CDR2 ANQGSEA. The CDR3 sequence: CSVTGQGLYEQYF. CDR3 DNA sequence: TGCAGCGTAACCGGACAGGGCCTATACGAGCAGTACTTC.

This CDR3 reads CATSRAVGLAGTGDTQYF. For the CDR3, the DNA is TGTGCCACCAGCAGAGCCGTGGGACTAGCGGGAACAGGAGATACGCAGTATTTT. The chain employs TRBV15 and TRBJ2-3; 13 positions agree with TRBD2. Germline V gives CDR1 LNHNV, CDR2 YYDKDF (reference sequence). The length of the CDR3 is 18 residues. V shed 1 base and J 5 bases; nucleotides not matched to a gene: 9.

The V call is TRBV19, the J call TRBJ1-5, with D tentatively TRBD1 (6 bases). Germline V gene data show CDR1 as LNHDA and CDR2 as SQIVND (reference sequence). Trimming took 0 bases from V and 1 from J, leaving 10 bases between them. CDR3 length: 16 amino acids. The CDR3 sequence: CASSIEGGRSNQPQHF. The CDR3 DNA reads TGTGCCAGTAGTATAGAAGGGGGGCGAAGCAATCAGCCCCAGCATTTT. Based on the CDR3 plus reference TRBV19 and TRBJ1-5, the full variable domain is DGGITQSPKYLFRKEGQNVTLSCEQNLNHDAMYWYRQDPGQGLRLIYYSQIVNDFQKGDIAEGYSVSREKKESFPLTVTSAQKNPTAFYLCASSIEGGRSNQPQHFGDGTRLSIL.

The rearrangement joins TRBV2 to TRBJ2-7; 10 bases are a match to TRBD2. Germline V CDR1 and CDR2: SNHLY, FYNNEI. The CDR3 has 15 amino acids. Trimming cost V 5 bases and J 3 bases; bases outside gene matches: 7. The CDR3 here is CASSLWTSGNYEQYF. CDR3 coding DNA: TGTGCCAGCAGTCTCTGGACTAGCGGAAACTACGAGCAGTACTTC.

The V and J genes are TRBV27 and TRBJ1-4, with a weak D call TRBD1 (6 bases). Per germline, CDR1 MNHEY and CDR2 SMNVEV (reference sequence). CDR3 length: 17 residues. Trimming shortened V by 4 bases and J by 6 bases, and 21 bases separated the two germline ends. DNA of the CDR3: TGTGCCAGCAGTTCGACGTTTTATCGGGACACAGATGAAAAACTGTTTTTT. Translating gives CASSSTFYRDTDEKLFF. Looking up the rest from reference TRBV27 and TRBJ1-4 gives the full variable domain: EAQVTQNPRYLITVTGKKLTVTCSQNMNHEYMSWYRQDPGLGLRQIYYSMNVEVTDKGDVPEGYKVSRKEKRNFPLILESPSPNQTSLYFCASSSTFYRDTDEKLFFGSGTQLSVL.

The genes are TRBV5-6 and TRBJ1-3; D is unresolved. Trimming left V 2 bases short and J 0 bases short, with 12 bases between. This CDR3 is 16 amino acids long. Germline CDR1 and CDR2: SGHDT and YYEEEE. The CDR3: CASSFLGPNSGNTIYF. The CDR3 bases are TGTGCCAGCAGCTTCCTCGGGCCCAACTCTGGAAACACCATATATTTT. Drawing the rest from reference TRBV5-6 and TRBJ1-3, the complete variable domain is DAGVTQSPTHLIKTRGQQVTLRCSPKSGHDTVSWYQQALGQGPQFIFQYYEEEERQRGNFPDRFSGHQFPNYSSELNVNALLLGDSALYLCASSFLGPNSGNTIYFGEGSWLTVV.

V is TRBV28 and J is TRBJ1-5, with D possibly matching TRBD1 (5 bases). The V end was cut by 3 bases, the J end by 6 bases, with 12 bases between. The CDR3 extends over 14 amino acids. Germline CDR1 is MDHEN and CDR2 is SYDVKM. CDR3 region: CASSFTVGGQPQHF. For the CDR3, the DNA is TGTGCCAGCAGTTTTACGGTGGGGGGTCAGCCCCAGCATTTT.

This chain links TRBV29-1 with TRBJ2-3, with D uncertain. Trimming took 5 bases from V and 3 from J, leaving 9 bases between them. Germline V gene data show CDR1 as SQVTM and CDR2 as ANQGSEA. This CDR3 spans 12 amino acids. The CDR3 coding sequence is TGCAGCGTTTCGGACGAAACAGATACGCAGTATTTT. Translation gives CSVSDETDTQYF.

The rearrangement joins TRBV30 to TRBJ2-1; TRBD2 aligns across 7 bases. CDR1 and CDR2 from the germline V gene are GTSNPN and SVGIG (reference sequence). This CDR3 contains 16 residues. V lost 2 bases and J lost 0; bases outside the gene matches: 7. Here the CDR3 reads CAWSKLGGSSYNEQFF. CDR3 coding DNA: TGTGCCTGGAGTAAATTAGGCGGGAGCTCCTACAATGAGCAGTTCTTC.

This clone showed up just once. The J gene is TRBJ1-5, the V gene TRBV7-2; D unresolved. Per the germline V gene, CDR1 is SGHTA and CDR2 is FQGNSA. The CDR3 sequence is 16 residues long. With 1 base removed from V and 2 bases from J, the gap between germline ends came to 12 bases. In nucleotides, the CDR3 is TGTGCCAGCAGCTTAGGGATCCTCACCCGCAATCAGCCCCAGCATTTT. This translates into CASSLGILTRNQPQHF.

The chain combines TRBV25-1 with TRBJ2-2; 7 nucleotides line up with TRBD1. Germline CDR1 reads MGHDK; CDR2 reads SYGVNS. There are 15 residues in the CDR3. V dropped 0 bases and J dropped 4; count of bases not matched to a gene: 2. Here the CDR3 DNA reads TGTGCCAGCAGTGAATACGAGGGGGCCACCGGGGAGCTGTTTTTT. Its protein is CASSEYEGATGELFF. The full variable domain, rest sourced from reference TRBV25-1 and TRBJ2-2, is EADIYQTPRYLVIGTGKKITLECSQTMGHDKMYWYQQDPGMELHLIHYSYGVNSTEKGDLSSESTVSRIRTEHFPLTLESARPSHTSQYLCASSEYEGATGELFFGEGSRLTVL.

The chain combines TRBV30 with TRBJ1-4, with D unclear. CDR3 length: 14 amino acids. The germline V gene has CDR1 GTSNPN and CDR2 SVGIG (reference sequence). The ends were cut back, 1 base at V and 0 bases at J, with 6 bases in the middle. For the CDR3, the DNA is TGTGCCTGGAGTGGAAGAGCAACTAATGAAAAACTGTTTTTT. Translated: CAWSGRATNEKLFF.

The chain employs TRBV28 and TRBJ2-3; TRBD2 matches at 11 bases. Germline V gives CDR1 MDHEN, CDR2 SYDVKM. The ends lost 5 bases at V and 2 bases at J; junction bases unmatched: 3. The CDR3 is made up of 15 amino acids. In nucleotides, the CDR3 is TGTGCCAGCAGTCCACTAGCGGGGGCCACAGATACGCAGTATTTT. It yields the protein CASSPLAGATDTQYF.

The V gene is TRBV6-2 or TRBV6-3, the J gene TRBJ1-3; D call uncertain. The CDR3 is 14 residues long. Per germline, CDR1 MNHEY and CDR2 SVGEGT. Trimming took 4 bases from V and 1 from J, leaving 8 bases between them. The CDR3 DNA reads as TGTGCCAGCAGTTCTCCGTTATCTGGAAACACCATATATTTT. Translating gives CASSSPLSGNTIYF.

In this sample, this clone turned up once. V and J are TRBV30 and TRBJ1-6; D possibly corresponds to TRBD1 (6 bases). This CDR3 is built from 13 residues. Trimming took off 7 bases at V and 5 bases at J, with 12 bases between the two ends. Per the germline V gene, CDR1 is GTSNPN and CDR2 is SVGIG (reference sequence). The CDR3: CALADRDNSPLHF. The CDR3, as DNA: TGTGCCTTAGCGGACAGAGATAATTCACCCCTCCACTTT.

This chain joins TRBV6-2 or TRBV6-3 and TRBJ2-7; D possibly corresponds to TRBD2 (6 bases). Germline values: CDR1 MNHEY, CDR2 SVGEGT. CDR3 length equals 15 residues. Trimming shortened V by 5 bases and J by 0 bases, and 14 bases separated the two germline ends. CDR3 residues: CASSLQRGLSYEQYF. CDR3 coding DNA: TGTGCCAGCAGTCTCCAAAGGGGACTCTCCTACGAGCAGTACTTC.